One sample yielded the 27 T cell receptor beta chains listed below, sequenced in a study of blood T cell repertoires in COVID-19. Measured with immunoSEQ multiplex PCR; TCRdb has only the in-frame clones, and not every one. There are around 260,000 clones in the sample; 83% occur only once, and 9.4% lies in the top ten. Source material: peripheral blood. The origin of the receptors is a woman aged 45-59 years who had recovered from COVID-19.

This rearrangement joins TRBV10-3 to TRBJ1-5, with unresolved D. V was trimmed by 0 bases and J by 1 base, leaving 13 bases between them. The CDR3 covers 17 residues. The V gene's germline CDR1 is ENHRY and CDR2 SYGVKD. The CDR3 loop reads CAISESAGGRSNQPQHF. The CDR3 nucleotides read TGTGCCATCAGTGAGTCGGCGGGAGGTCGAAGCAATCAGCCCCAGCATTTT.

This clone occurred once. The V and J genes are TRBV6-4 and TRBJ2-5; 10 positions match TRBD1. The junction had 5 bases not matched to a gene; V was cut back by 5 bases and J by 5 bases. The germline V gene has CDR1 MRHNA and CDR2 SNTAGT. The CDR3 runs 14 residues. CDR3 nucleotides: TGTGCCAGCAGTCGGACAGGGGGAATCGAGACCCAGTACTTC. Its translation: CASSRTGGIETQYF.

The gene calls are TRBV19 and TRBJ2-1, with 7 bases lining up with TRBD2. J lost 10 bases, V lost 1 base, and 16 bases had no gene match. The CDR3 loop spans 17 amino acids. From germline, CDR1 is LNHDA and CDR2 SQIVND (reference sequence). This chain's CDR3 is CASSIALSGTRRREQFF. DNA for the CDR3: TGTGCCAGTAGTATAGCCCTAAGCGGGACCCGACGTAGGGAGCAGTTCTTC. Based on the CDR3 plus reference TRBV19 and TRBJ2-1, the full variable domain is DGGITQSPKYLFRKEGQNVTLSCEQNLNHDAMYWYRQDPGQGLRLIYYSQIVNDFQKGDIAEGYSVSREKKESFPLTVTSAQKNPTAFYLCASSIALSGTRRREQFFGPGTRLTVL.

The V and J genes are TRBV28 and TRBJ1-6; D is unresolved. The CDR3 has 14 residues. Looked up from germline, CDR1 is MDHEN and CDR2 is SYDVKM. Trimming took 3 bases from V and 5 from J, leaving 8 bases between them. The DNA of the CDR3 is TGTGCCAGCAGTTTTAGTTCCCATAATTCACCCCTCCACTTT. It encodes CASSFSSHNSPLHF.

The chain joins TRBV2 to TRBJ2-1; D is possibly TRBD1 (6 bases). This CDR3 has 14 residues. Germline V lookup: CDR1 SNHLY, CDR2 FYNNEI. Trimming stripped 8 bases from V and 7 bases from J, with 18 bases between. The CDR3 loop is CASPKTGTQNEQFF. In nucleotides, the CDR3 is TGTGCCAGCCCTAAAACCGGGACACAGAATGAGCAGTTCTTC.

CDR3 DNA: TGTGCCAGCAGCCCGCGGACTAGCGGGGGACCTTACGAGCAGTACTTC. Its protein is CASSPRTSGGPYEQYF. The chain carries TRBV7-2 and TRBJ2-7; 13 bases map to TRBD2. The CDR3 is 16 amino acids. V lost 5 bases and J lost 4; bases outside the gene matches: 8. Germline CDR1 reads SGHTA; CDR2 reads FQGNSA. Full variable domain (missing parts from reference TRBV7-2 and TRBJ2-7): GAGVSQSPSNKVTEKGKDVELRCDPISGHTALYWYRQSLGQGLEFLIYFQGNSAPDKSGLPSDRFSAERTGGSVSTLTIQRTQQEDSAVYLCASSPRTSGGPYEQYFGPGTRLTVT.

In this sample, this clone turned up once. At one of its ends the junction is not consistent with the germline gene, which may arise from a read error. The V call is TRBV20-1, the J call TRBJ2-1; D gene uncertain. In germline, CDR1 is DFQATT, CDR2 SNEGSKA (reference sequence). This CDR3 has 10 amino acids. The CDR3 spells CSAQAWATIF. CDR3 DNA sequence: TGCAGTGCTCAAGCTTGGGCCACGATCTTC.

The CDR3 DNA sequence: TGTGCCAGCAGTTTGGGCAGGGGGCGAGGCTATGGCTACACCTTC. It codes for CASSLGRGRGYGYTF. The V call is TRBV28, the J call TRBJ1-2; TRBD1 agrees at 8 bases. Per germline, CDR1 MDHEN and CDR2 SYDVKM. Trimming removed 3 bases from V and 4 bases from J; junction bases left unmatched: 7. CDR3 length equals 15 residues.

As to this clone: Other DNA variants within this sample encode the same CDR3. The J gene is TRBJ1-3, the V gene TRBV9; D remains ambiguous. The germline V gene encodes CDR1 SGDLS and CDR2 YYNGEE. The V and J ends lost 1 base and 0 bases respectively, with 5 bases between them. This CDR3 has 14 residues. Here the CDR3 reads CASSVRSSGNTIYF. The CDR3 region has the DNA TGTGCCAGCAGCGTACGGAGCTCTGGAAACACCATATATTTT.

This clone was observed once. The chain is built from TRBV3-1 (or the pseudogene TRBV3-2) and TRBJ2-5; TRBD2 aligns across 9 bases. The CDR3 covers 15 residues. With V trimmed by 4 bases and J by 0 bases, 3 bases remained unmatched. The germline V gene encodes CDR1 LGHDT and CDR2 YNNKEL (reference sequence). The CDR3 sequence is CASSPRLADQETQYF. CDR3 DNA sequence: TGTGCCAGCAGCCCCAGACTAGCGGACCAAGAGACCCAGTACTTC.

The chain employs TRBV19 and TRBJ1-2, with D maybe TRBD1 (6 bases). The V end was cut by 5 bases, the J end by 0 bases, with 10 bases between. Germline CDR1 is LNHDA and CDR2 is SQIVND (reference sequence). The CDR3 is 14 amino acids. The CDR3 bases are TGTGCCAGTAGTTTTGGACAGTCTAACTATGGCTACACCTTC. This translates into CASSFGQSNYGYTF. The whole variable domain, remainder taken from reference TRBV19 and TRBJ1-2, is DGGITQSPKYLFRKEGQNVTLSCEQNLNHDAMYWYRQDPGQGLRLIYYSQIVNDFQKGDIAEGYSVSREKKESFPLTVTSAQKNPTAFYLCASSFGQSNYGYTFGSGTRLTVV.

This sequence joins TRBV5-4 and TRBJ2-2; 12 bases fit TRBD2. CDR1 and CDR2 from the germline V gene are SGHNT and YYREEE (reference sequence). The CDR3 is made up of 16 amino acids. With 5 bases clipped from V and 1 base from J, the junction kept 3 bases outside the gene matches. Here the CDR3 reads CASRLAGGVNTGELFF. In DNA form, the CDR3 reads TGTGCCAGCAGGCTAGCGGGGGGGGTGAACACCGGGGAGCTGTTTTTT.

The V call is TRBV4-1, the J call TRBJ2-1, with D maybe TRBD2 (6 bases). The CDR3 extends over 14 amino acids. From germline, CDR1 is MGHRA and CDR2 YSYEKL. V lost 0 bases and J 9 bases, leaving 12 bases between the germline ends. The CDR3: CASSQDSGVREQFF. The DNA of the CDR3 is TGCGCCAGCAGCCAAGATTCGGGGGTGCGTGAGCAGTTCTTC.

The chain couples TRBV24-1 to TRBJ2-7; TRBD2 matches 11 bases. Trimming at V came to 5 bases and at J to 3 bases, leaving 5 bases not matched to a gene. The CDR3 runs 15 residues. Per the germline V gene, CDR1 is KGHDR and CDR2 is SFDVKD. CDR3 DNA: TGTGCCACCAGTGGCGGGACTAGCGGCGACTACGAGCAGTACTTC. Translated: CATSGGTSGDYEQYF.

This clone was counted only a few times. This CDR3 is also generated by other DNA sequences in the sample. CDR3: CASSWDRNTEAFF. DNA for the CDR3: TGTGCCAGCAGCTGGGACAGGAACACTGAAGCTTTCTTT. This sequence joins TRBV5-4 and TRBJ1-1, with 7 bases fitting TRBD1. The CDR3 consists of 13 residues. The V segment lost 3 bases and the J segment 1 base; nucleotides outside the gene matches: 0. CDR1 SGHNT and CDR2 YYREEE come from the germline V gene (reference sequence). Full variable domain (outside the CDR3, taken from reference TRBV5-4 and TRBJ1-1): ETGVTQSPTHLIKTRGQQVTLRCSSQSGHNTVSWYQQALGQGPQFIFQYYREEENGRGNFPPRFSGLQFPNYSSELNVNALELDDSALYLCASSWDRNTEAFFGQGTRLTVV.

This chain joins TRBV9 and TRBJ2-1; D not resolved. The CDR3 sequence is 15 residues long. CDR1 is SGDLS, CDR2 YYNGEE, per germline. With 6 bases removed from V and 0 bases from J, the gap between germline ends came to 13 bases. CDR3 DNA: TGTGCCAGCAACCTTGGCGGAAGCTCCTACAATGAGCAGTTCTTC. As protein: CASNLGGSSYNEQFF.

V usage is TRBV7-3 and J usage is TRBJ1-2; 10 bases are a match to TRBD1. Germline-derived CDR1 and CDR2 are SGHTA and FQGTGA. V was pared by 2 bases and J by 13 bases, with 13 bases of the junction left unmatched. This CDR3 contains 15 residues. CDR3 bases: TGTGCCAGCAGCTTATCGTCCTCGGGACAGGGGCGCTGCACCTTC. Amino acid sequence: CASSLSSSGQGRCTF.

The chain has TRBV12-5 and TRBJ2-1; 13 nucleotides line up with TRBD2. After removal of 3 bases from V and 10 bases from J, the junction contained 12 bases not matched to a gene. The CDR3 is 17 residues long. CDR1 LGHNT and CDR2 FRNRAP come from the germline V gene. CDR3 sequence (DNA): TGTGCTAGTGGTTTTGCCGGACTAGCGGGGGCTCCCCCCGAGCAGTTCTTC. It translates to CASGFAGLAGAPPEQFF.

The chain carries TRBV7-2 and TRBJ2-3; TRBD2 matches at 14 bases. The CDR3 extends over 17 amino acids. Germline CDR1 and CDR2: SGHTA and FQGNSA. V gave up 3 bases and J gave up 3 bases; unmatched junction bases: 5. The DNA for the CDR3 is TGTGCCAGCAGCTTGGGGACTAGCGGGAGCGGAACAGATACGCAGTATTTT. As protein: CASSLGTSGSGTDTQYF.

The chain couples TRBV14 to TRBJ1-2; TRBD1 might be the D (5 bases). V lost 0 bases to trimming and J lost 5 bases, with 19 bases between them. From germline, CDR1 is SGHDN and CDR2 FVKESK. The CDR3 spans 17 residues. The CDR3 nucleotides are TGTGCCAGCAGCCAAGATTACAGGACCAAGGGGAAATATGGCTACACCTTC. Translated, it gives CASSQDYRTKGKYGYTF.

The rearrangement joins TRBV28 to TRBJ1-2; D may be TRBD1 (6 bases). The germline V and J ends were trimmed by 2 bases and 5 bases, with 12 bases remaining between them. There are 14 residues in the CDR3. Germline loops: CDR1 MDHEN, CDR2 SYDVKM. The CDR3 DNA reads as TGTGCCAGCAGTTTACCCAGGGGTCATTATGGCTACACCTTC. It encodes CASSLPRGHYGYTF.

The chain joins TRBV7-7 to TRBJ2-7, with 11 bases matching TRBD1. Germline CDR1 is SSHAT and CDR2 is FNYEAQ (reference sequence). This CDR3 contains 14 residues. V lost 5 bases, J lost 4 bases, and 4 bases stayed unmatched. The CDR3 region is CASSPGQGAYEQYF. CDR3 sequence (DNA): TGTGCCAGCAGCCCCGGACAGGGGGCATACGAGCAGTACTTC.

The chain uses TRBV10-3 and TRBJ2-1; TRBD2 aligns across 11 bases. The CDR3 loop spans 17 amino acids. Germline V gene lookup returns CDR1 ENHRY and CDR2 SYGVKD. V dropped 0 bases and J dropped 14; count of bases not matched to a gene: 15. CDR3 in DNA: TGTGCCATCAGTGAGTCGAGGGCCCTAGCGGGAGGCCGTCGGGAGTTCTTC. Translated, it gives CAISESRALAGGRREFF.

This clone has a handful of counts. The chain's CDR3 is CASSQEHTPKLFF. DNA of the CDR3: TGCGCCAGCAGCCAAGAACACACCCCAAAACTGTTTTTT. The chain recombines TRBV4-1 with TRBJ1-4; D is uncertain. The CDR3 has 13 amino acids. In germline, CDR1 is MGHRA, CDR2 YSYEKL. Trimming cost V 0 bases and J 10 bases, with 9 bases left between them.

This chain uses TRBV6-6 with TRBJ2-7, with 9 positions matching TRBD1. There are 15 residues in the CDR3. Per the germline V gene, CDR1 is MNHNY and CDR2 is SVGAGI (reference sequence). J was trimmed by 4 bases and V by 0 bases; bases with no gene match: 4. The CDR3 sequence: CASSYSGTGPYEQYF. CDR3 sequence (DNA): TGTGCCAGCAGTTACTCCGGGACAGGGCCATACGAGCAGTACTTC.

The chain has TRBV7-9 and TRBJ1-4, with TRBD1 identical over 7 bases. This CDR3 spans 14 amino acids. Germline V CDR1 and CDR2: SEHNR, FQNEAQ (reference sequence). Unmatched junction bases numbered 7, after V lost 4 bases and J lost 8 bases. The CDR3 loop reads CASSWGQTGEKLFF. In DNA, the CDR3 is TGTGCCAGCAGCTGGGGACAGACGGGGGAAAAACTGTTTTTT.

V is TRBV11-2 and J is TRBJ2-1, with a tentative D call TRBD2 (6 bases). Germline V CDR1 and CDR2: SGHAT, FQNNGV. V was clipped by 1 base and J by 2 bases, with 6 bases between them. CDR3 length equals 14 residues. The CDR3 spells CASSLAGAYNEQFF. In DNA, the CDR3 is TGTGCCAGCAGCTTAGCGGGGGCCTACAATGAGCAGTTCTTC.